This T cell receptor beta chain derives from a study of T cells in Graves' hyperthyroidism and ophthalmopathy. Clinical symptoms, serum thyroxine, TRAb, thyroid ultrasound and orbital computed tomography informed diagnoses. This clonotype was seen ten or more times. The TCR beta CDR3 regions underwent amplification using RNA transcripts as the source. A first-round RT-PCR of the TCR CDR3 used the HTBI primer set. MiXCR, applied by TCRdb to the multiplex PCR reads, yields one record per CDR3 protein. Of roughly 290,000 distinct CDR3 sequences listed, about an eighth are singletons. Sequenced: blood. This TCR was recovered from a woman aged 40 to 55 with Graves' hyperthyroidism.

The CDR3 DNA is TGTGCCAGCAGTCTAGGCCGGGACCTCAATTGGGGCAATGAGCAGTTCTTC. Its protein is CASSLGRDLNWGNEQFF. The chain joins TRBV6-1 to TRBJ2-1; perhaps D is TRBD1 or TRBD2 (5 bases each). The CDR3 covers 17 residues. V was clipped by 5 bases and J by 6 bases, with 23 bases between them. The germline gives CDR1 MNHNS, CDR2 SASEGT.